This TCR beta chain was sequenced in a study of shared clonotypes between healthy human individuals. Profiled with immunoSEQ multiplex PCR; TCRdb holds only in-frame clones, not every one. The sample contains roughly 2,000,000 clones, 85% to 95% of which appear only once. The CDR3 loop spans 15 amino acids. V was trimmed by 5 bases and J by 0 bases, leaving 12 bases between them. Per the germline V gene, CDR1 is SGDLS and CDR2 is YYNGEE. Naive CD8 cells lacked CD45RO and underwent positive selection for CCR7, leaving out terminally differentiated effector memory CD45RA+ cells. The chain has TRBV9 and TRBJ2-1; D remains ambiguous. This receptor was taken from a man younger than 35 in good health. Some clones in this sample may be carry-over from other donors' samples. Input material: naive CD8+ T cells from PBMCs. CDR3 sequence: CASSAEWSSYNEQFF. The CDR3 DNA follows: TGTGCCAGCAGTGCGGAGTGGAGCTCCTACAATGAGCAGTTCTTC.